The 29 T cell receptor beta chains in this list originate from one sample, sequenced in a study of T cell clonality in common variable immunodeficiency. This table comes from immunoSEQ multiplex PCR, and its TCRdb copy is limited to in-frame clones, with some not included. The sample holds about 32,000 clones, and no clone turns up only once. Their target antigens are unknown. Regarding the study as a whole: Common variable immunodeficiency TCR beta sequences reportedly had fewer deletions and N-nucleotide insertions.

Sequenced sample: peripheral blood mononuclear cells. The receptors shown here come from a human donor with common variable immunodeficiency.

This clone has a count of ten or more. The CDR3 goes on 3 residues after the read ends, and that part is filled in from the germline J gene. The chain has TRBV20-1 and TRBJ2-3; 14 positions match TRBD2. The CDR3 runs 19 residues. Trimming removed 5 bases from V and 2 bases from J; junction bases left unmatched: 15. CDR1 and CDR2 from the germline V gene are DFQATT and SNEGSKA (reference sequence). CDR3 DNA, as far as it was read: TGCAGTGCTGGGGTTGGACTAGCGGGGGGCCACATCAACACAGATACG. It encodes CSAGVGLAGGHINTDT. The full CDR3 protein reads CSAGVGLAGGHINTDTQYF.

As to this clone: The read comes to an end 3 residues before the CDR3 does, leaving the germline J gene to fill in the end. The genes are TRBV19 and TRBJ1-2, with 10 bases that match TRBD1. V trimming: 6 bases; J trimming: 6 bases; junction bases outside the gene matches: 10. CDR3 length equals 15 residues. CDR1 and CDR2 from the germline V gene are LNHDA and SQIVND (reference sequence). The CDR3 reads CASSYLGQGRNGYTF. The covered CDR3 bases are TGTGCCAGTAGCTATCTGGGACAGGGGAGAAATGGC.

This clone has just a few counts. CDR3 loop: CASRPGTANTEAFF. The sequenced CDR3 bases are TGTGCCAGCAGACCCGGGACAGCGAACACTGAA. This chain links TRBV2 with TRBJ1-1, with 7 bases lining up with TRBD1. The CDR3 end falls 3 residues outside the read, so it is completed with the germline J gene. Trimming took 6 bases from V and 1 from J; bases not matched to a gene: 5. This CDR3 has 14 residues. CDR1 is SNHLY and CDR2 is FYNNEI in the germline V gene.

Points on this clone: The missing CDR3 end, 3 residues past where the read stops, is filled in from the germline J gene. The chain couples TRBV30 to TRBJ2-7, with D hard to call. Looked up from germline, CDR1 is GTSNPN and CDR2 is SVGIG (reference sequence). Trimming pared 2 bases from V and 1 base from J, leaving 15 bases between. This CDR3 contains 15 residues. This chain's CDR3 is CAWSYKNTISYEQYF. The CDR3 DNA, read in part, is TGTGCCTGGAGTTACAAGAACACCATATCCTACGAG.

Comment on this clone: The CDR3 end falls 3 residues outside the read, so it is completed with the germline J gene. This chain connects TRBV19 to TRBJ1-4; TRBD1 aligns across 10 bases. CDR1 is LNHDA and CDR2 is SQIVND in the germline V gene (reference sequence). The ends lost 5 bases at V and 3 bases at J; junction bases unmatched: 6. The CDR3 is made up of 16 amino acids. CDR3 in amino acids: CASSLRQGAANEKLFF. CDR3 DNA (partial): TGTGCCAGTAGTCTTCGACAGGGGGCAGCTAATGAAAAA. The full variable domain, rest sourced from reference TRBV19 and TRBJ1-4, is DGGITQSPKYLFRKEGQNVTLSCEQNLNHDAMYWYRQDPGQGLRLIYYSQIVNDFQKGDIAEGYSVSREKKESFPLTVTSAQKNPTAFYLCASSLRQGAANEKLFFGSGTQLSVL.

This clone was picked up a small number of times. The observed sequence ends 3 residues before the CDR3 terminus, with the missing tail filled in from the germline J gene. The chain employs TRBV7-6 and TRBJ2-1; 10 bases agree with TRBD2. The J segment lost 4 bases and the V segment lost 0 bases, leaving 9 bases of the junction unmatched. This CDR3 is built from 18 residues. Germline V gene sequence: CDR1 SGHVS, CDR2 FNYEAQ. This CDR3 is CASSLAPPSGGEYNEQFF. CDR3 DNA, as far as it was read: TGTGCCAGCAGCTTAGCTCCCCCCAGCGGGGGGGAATACAATGAG.

This clone was counted only a few times. From the germline J gene comes the end of the CDR3, since the read stops 3 residues before it. This chain joins TRBV2 and TRBJ1-1; perhaps TRBD1 as D (5 bases). Germline CDR1 and CDR2: SNHLY and FYNNEI. CDR3 length equals 13 residues. V dropped 5 bases and J dropped 7 bases, with 14 bases sitting between them. This CDR3 reads CASSNRQMIEAFF. Partial CDR3 DNA: TGTGCCAGCAGTAACAGACAGATGATTGAA.

This clone was counted ten times or more. The read falls 3 residues short of the CDR3 end, and the missing part is taken from the germline J gene. The chain recombines TRBV5-1 with TRBJ1-2; weak D call: TRBD1 (6 bases). V was cut by 2 bases and J by 0 bases, with 11 bases left in between. From germline, CDR1 is SGHRS and CDR2 YFSETQ. The CDR3 has 15 residues. Here the CDR3 reads CASSFRDNTNYGYTF. CDR3 DNA, as far as it was read: TGCGCCAGCAGCTTCCGGGACAACACTAACTATGGC.

In the case of this clone: The CDR3 goes on 3 residues after the read ends, and that part is filled in from the germline J gene. The chain uses TRBV6-1 and TRBJ1-2, with D unresolved. Germline values: CDR1 MNHNS, CDR2 SASEGT. This CDR3 contains 13 residues. Trimming took 3 bases from V and 4 from J, leaving 9 bases between them. The CDR3 is CASSDSRFYGYTF. The CDR3 DNA, read in part, is TGTGCCAGCAGTGACAGTCGCTTCTATGGC.

CDR3 bases read: TGTGCCAGCAGCTTATCCGACAGGGGCCCCCTGAACACTGAA. Protein product: CASSLSDRGPLNTE. The complete CDR3 sequence is CASSLSDRGPLNTEAFF. The V and J genes are TRBV7-6 and TRBJ1-1; 8 bases map to TRBD1. The read ends 3 residues early relative to the CDR3; the germline J gene fills the gap. CDR1 and CDR2 from the germline V gene are SGHVS and FNYEAQ. J gave up 0 bases and V 2 bases, and 8 bases lay outside the gene matches. The CDR3 consists of 17 residues.

This clone was detected many times. The sequenced fragment ends 3 residues before the CDR3 boundary, so the rest is inferred from the germline J gene. The J gene is TRBJ2-1, the V gene TRBV19; possible D gene TRBD2, 5 bases. CDR1 and CDR2 from the germline V gene are LNHDA and SQIVND (reference sequence). Trimming pared 4 bases from V and 0 bases from J, leaving 13 bases between. There are 16 residues in the CDR3. Incomplete CDR3 DNA: TGTGCCAGTAGTACCTTACGGGGTTACTCCTACAATGAG. As protein: CASSTLRGYSYNE. Given in full, the CDR3 is CASSTLRGYSYNEQFF.

This clone was seen many times. The read halts 3 residues ahead of the CDR3 end, with the missing end drawn from the germline J gene. The chain links TRBV18 to TRBJ2-7; D uncertain. The ends were cut back, 3 bases at V and 5 bases at J, with 14 bases in the middle. The CDR3 is made up of 14 amino acids. Germline V gene data show CDR1 as KGHSH and CDR2 as LQKENI. The CDR3 bases that were read are TGTGCCAGCTCACCTTCAATAGGGCTCCACGAG. Encoded protein: CASSPSIGLHE. The entire CDR3 reads CASSPSIGLHEQYF. Looking up the rest from reference TRBV18 and TRBJ2-7 gives the full variable domain: NAGVMQNPRHLVRRRGQEARLRCSPMKGHSHVYWYRQLPEEGLKFMVYLQKENIIDESGMPKERFSAEFPKEGPSILRIQQVVRGDSAAYFCASSPSIGLHEQYFGPGTRLTVT.

This clone has a handful of counts. The read ends 3 residues early relative to the CDR3; the germline J gene fills the gap. This rearrangement joins TRBV19 to TRBJ2-1; TRBD1 agrees at 8 bases. The germline V gene has CDR1 LNHDA and CDR2 SQIVND (reference sequence). The ends lost 3 bases at V and 8 bases at J; junction bases unmatched: 6. This CDR3 is built from 14 residues. The CDR3 DNA, read in part, is TGTGCCAGTAGTATGGACAGGGTAGGGTATGAG. Residues: CASSMDRVGYE. The full CDR3 is CASSMDRVGYEQFF.

This clone has more than one count but fewer than ten. The read ends 3 residues early relative to the CDR3; the germline J gene fills the gap. The chain has TRBV19 and TRBJ1-1, with 12 bases aligning to TRBD1. The CDR3 runs to 13 residues. Looked up from germline, CDR1 is LNHDA and CDR2 is SQIVND (reference sequence). J gave up 5 bases and V 9 bases, and 4 bases lay outside the gene matches. The CDR3 bases that were read are TGTGCCAGCCGGGACAGGGGGCGTACTGAA. Its protein product is CASRDRGRTE. The whole CDR3 protein reads CASRDRGRTEAFF.

This clone occurred a few times. The read gets to within 3 residues of the CDR3 end, and the germline J gene fills in the rest. V and J are TRBV30 and TRBJ1-2; tentatively, D is TRBD1 (5 bases). Germline V lookup: CDR1 GTSNPN, CDR2 SVGIG (reference sequence). This CDR3 contains 11 residues. The sequenced part of the CDR3 DNA is TGTGCCTGGAGTGCTTCAGGGGGC. Translating gives CAWSASGG. The entire CDR3 reads CAWSASGGYTF.

With regard to this clone: The CDR3 goes on 3 residues after the read ends, and that part is filled in from the germline J gene. The J gene is TRBJ1-6, the V gene TRBV7-9, with D possibly TRBD1 on 6 matching bases. This CDR3 is 15 amino acids long. V was shortened by 5 bases and J by 8 bases, with 16 bases between the two germline ends. Looked up from germline, CDR1 is SEHNR and CDR2 is FQNEAQ (reference sequence). This CDR3 is CASSVNLEGDSPLHF. CDR3 DNA, as far as it was read: TGTGCCAGCAGCGTTAACCTAGAGGGGGATTCACCC.

A few counts support this clone. The read ends 3 residues before the CDR3 terminus; that terminus is restored from the germline J gene. The chain links TRBV7-9 to TRBJ1-6; D is perhaps TRBD1 (5 bases). Germline-derived CDR1 and CDR2 are SEHNR and FQNEAQ (reference sequence). V was clipped by 0 bases and J by 10 bases, with 7 bases between them. This CDR3 has 13 residues. Partial CDR3 DNA: TGTGCCAGCAGCTTAGCAGGGGCCTCACCC. Translated: CASSLAGASP. In full, the CDR3 reads CASSLAGASPLHF.

This clone has just a few counts. The read finishes 3 residues shy of the CDR3 end, and the germline J gene is used to complete it. The rearrangement uses TRBV19 and TRBJ2-2; D is possibly TRBD2 (5 bases). The V and J ends lost 5 bases and 4 bases respectively, with 11 bases between them. Germline lookup yields CDR1 LNHDA and CDR2 SQIVND (reference sequence). This CDR3 comprises 14 residues. The CDR3 spells CASSVRAGTGELFF. The sequenced part of the CDR3 DNA is TGTGCCAGTAGTGTGAGGGCGGGCACCGGGGAG.

This clone showed up many times. The CDR3 bases that were read are TGTGCCAGCTCACCGTCGCAGGGGCTTGGTGAG. Encoded protein: CASSPSQGLGE. The full-length CDR3 reads as CASSPSQGLGEQFF. This sequence joins TRBV18 and TRBJ2-1; a possible D gene is TRBD1 (6 bases). The sequenced fragment ends 3 residues before the CDR3 boundary, so the rest is inferred from the germline J gene. Trimming removed 3 bases at V and 9 bases at J, with 15 bases between. This CDR3 comprises 14 residues. Germline V lookup: CDR1 KGHSH, CDR2 LQKENI.

This clone was observed a handful of times. Read data end 3 residues before the CDR3 end; the end is taken from the germline J gene. The chain couples TRBV18 to TRBJ1-6; 7 bases match TRBD1. The CDR3 loop spans 14 amino acids. Germline CDR1 reads KGHSH; CDR2 reads LQKENI. After removal of 3 bases from V and 10 bases from J, the junction contained 6 bases not matched to a gene. CDR3 protein: CASSPDRANSPLHF. CDR3 DNA, as far as it was read: TGTGCCAGCTCACCCGACAGGGCTAACTCACCC.

This clone showed up many times. The CDR3 extends 3 residues past the end of the read, so its final part is completed from the germline J gene. V gene TRBV5-6 combines with J gene TRBJ1-6, with 9 bases fitting TRBD1. Germline assignment: CDR1 SGHDT and CDR2 YYEEEE. J lost 7 bases, V lost 5 bases, and 7 bases had no gene match. The CDR3 spans 15 residues. The sequenced CDR3 bases are TGTGCCAGCAGGCGCCGGGACAGGGTGAATTCACCC. Encoded protein: CASRRRDRVNSP. The CDR3 as a whole reads CASRRRDRVNSPLHF.

This clone was observed at least ten times. The read is 3 residues too short to cover the CDR3 end, so that end is filled in from the germline J gene. V is TRBV6-2 or TRBV6-3 and J is TRBJ2-2, with D perhaps TRBD1 (6 bases). The CDR3 is 14 amino acids. Deletions cut 8 bases from V and 2 bases from J, with 12 bases between. Germline CDR1 MNHEY, CDR2 SVGEGT. The CDR3 DNA, read in part, is TGTGCCAGCGGAAGGACAGTTAACACCGGGGAG. Protein product: CASGRTVNTGE. The CDR3 in its entirety is CASGRTVNTGELFF.

Of note for this clone: The CDR3 is cut off 3 residues early in the read; its end comes from the germline J gene. The rearrangement links TRBV5-6 to TRBJ1-6; 8 bases align to TRBD1. Trimming cost V 4 bases and J 7 bases; bases outside gene matches: 7. The germline V gene has CDR1 SGHDT and CDR2 YYEEEE. This CDR3 spans 15 amino acids. The CDR3 DNA, read in part, is TGTGCCAGCAGCCCGAGGACAGGGAGGAATTCACCC. Translated: CASSPRTGRNSP. The whole CDR3 reads CASSPRTGRNSPLHF. The full variable domain, rest sourced from reference TRBV5-6 and TRBJ1-6, is DAGVTQSPTHLIKTRGQQVTLRCSPKSGHDTVSWYQQALGQGPQFIFQYYEEEERQRGNFPDRFSGHQFPNYSSELNVNALLLGDSALYLCASSPRTGRNSPLHFGNGTRLTVT.

About this clone itself: Sequencing ends 3 residues short of the CDR3 end; the germline J gene provides the rest. The chain couples TRBV13 to TRBJ2-7, with D possibly being TRBD1 (5 bases). Germline CDR1 reads PRHDT; CDR2 reads FYEKMQ (reference sequence). V lost 10 bases to trimming and J lost 4 bases, with 14 bases between them. The CDR3 has 12 residues. This chain's CDR3 is CATARRGYEQYF. The part of the CDR3 DNA that was read is TGTGCCACCGCACGTAGGGGTTACGAG.

At least ten counts were recorded for this clone. The CDR3 goes on 3 residues after the read ends, and that part is filled in from the germline J gene. This chain connects TRBV11-2 to TRBJ1-2, with D perhaps TRBD1 (5 bases). V was pared by 4 bases and J by 5 bases, with 17 bases between. The CDR3 is 15 amino acids. In germline, CDR1 is SGHAT, CDR2 FQNNGV. The CDR3: CASSSPVGKGYGYTF. Incomplete CDR3 DNA: TGTGCCAGCAGCTCCCCGGTAGGGAAGGGGTATGGC.

This clone was recorded a few times. The CDR3 bases that were read are TGTGCCAGCAGCTTAGCCGGACTAGCGGGGGCCCGGCAAGAGACC. It encodes CASSLAGLAGARQET. The entire CDR3 protein reads CASSLAGLAGARQETQYF. The rearrangement links TRBV13 to TRBJ2-5, with TRBD2 matching over 13 bases. The DNA ends 3 residues before the CDR3 does, and the rest of the CDR3 is filled in from the germline J gene. The V segment lost 1 base and the J segment 2 bases; nucleotides outside the gene matches: 7. The CDR3 extends over 18 amino acids. Per the germline V gene, CDR1 is PRHDT and CDR2 is FYEKMQ (reference sequence).

The table lists this clone with a few counts. Read coverage stops 3 residues before the CDR3 terminus; the germline J gene supplies the remainder. V is TRBV18 and J is TRBJ1-5; 8 bases match TRBD1. This CDR3 comprises 14 residues. Germline trimming cut 5 bases from V and 7 bases from J; bases unmatched to any gene: 7. Germline CDR1 and CDR2: KGHSH and LQKENI. CDR3 sequence reads: CASSGQGSKQPQHF. CDR3 bases read: TGTGCCAGCTCAGGACAGGGCAGTAAGCAGCCC. The full variable domain, its missing parts supplied by reference TRBV18 and TRBJ1-5, is NAGVMQNPRHLVRRRGQEARLRCSPMKGHSHVYWYRQLPEEGLKFMVYLQKENIIDESGMPKERFSAEFPKEGPSILRIQQVVRGDSAAYFCASSGQGSKQPQHFGDGTRLSIL.

This clone was counted only a few times. The read finishes 3 residues shy of the CDR3 end, and the germline J gene is used to complete it. The chain is built from TRBV6-1 and TRBJ1-1; the D gene is possibly TRBD1 (6 bases). The germline V gene encodes CDR1 MNHNS and CDR2 SASEGT. CDR3 length: 17 residues. V was shortened by 1 base and J by 7 bases, with 22 bases between the two germline ends. Incomplete CDR3 DNA: TGTGCCAGCAGTGAAGAACTCACAGGGTTTTCGGCGTTTGAA. Its protein product is CASSEELTGFSAFE. The entire CDR3 sequence reads CASSEELTGFSAFEAFF.

This clone occurred many times. The sequenced fragment ends 3 residues before the CDR3 boundary, so the rest is inferred from the germline J gene. This rearrangement joins TRBV18 to TRBJ2-5; the D gene is possibly TRBD1 (5 bases). Per germline, CDR1 KGHSH and CDR2 LQKENI. The length of the CDR3 is 15 residues. The germline V and J ends were trimmed by 6 bases and 5 bases, with 19 bases remaining between them. The CDR3 protein is CASSPSAGQGETQYF. CDR3 bases read: TGTGCCAGCTCCCCCAGCGCCGGACAAGGGGAGACC.